One sample yielded the 10 T cell receptor beta chains listed below, sequenced in a study of blood T cell repertoires in COVID-19. Measured with immunoSEQ multiplex PCR; TCRdb has only the in-frame clones, and not every one. The sample yields under 350,000 clones, around 86% seen once. Sequenced input: peripheral blood. The receptors were gathered from a man aged 65-85 years with acute or convalescent COVID-19.

The V call is TRBV18, the J call TRBJ1-5; TRBD1 matches 11 bases. V was clipped by 4 bases and J by 6 bases; unmatched bases: 14. Germline V lookup: CDR1 KGHSH, CDR2 LQKENI. This CDR3 is 18 amino acids long. As DNA, the CDR3 is TGTGCCAGCTCACGGGCCGGGACAGGGGGAACCTTCGGTCAGCCCCAGCATTTT. It translates to CASSRAGTGGTFGQPQHF.

The chain is built from TRBV28 and TRBJ2-3; D possibly corresponds to TRBD1 (5 bases). Germline V gene data show CDR1 as MDHEN and CDR2 as SYDVKM. The CDR3 length is 15 residues. With 6 bases removed from V and 0 bases from J, the gap between germline ends came to 13 bases. CDR3 sequence: CASRGEQASTDTQYF. DNA of the CDR3: TGTGCCAGCAGAGGGGAACAGGCTAGCACAGATACGCAGTATTTT. The variable domain in full, completed from reference TRBV28 and TRBJ2-3, reads DVKVTQSSRYLVKRTGEKVFLECVQDMDHENMFWYRQDPGLGLRLIYFSYDVKMKEKGDIPEGYSVSREKKERFSLILESASTNQTSMYLCASRGEQASTDTQYFGPGTRLTVL.

The genes are TRBV28 and TRBJ2-1; 13 bases map to TRBD2. Per the germline V gene, CDR1 is MDHEN and CDR2 is SYDVKM. Unmatched junction bases numbered 6, after V lost 6 bases and J lost 4 bases. This CDR3 contains 16 residues. CDR3 residues: CASRPRTSGSYNEQFF. The CDR3 DNA is TGTGCCAGCAGACCGAGGACTAGCGGGAGTTACAATGAGCAGTTCTTC. Looking up the rest from reference TRBV28 and TRBJ2-1 gives the full variable domain: DVKVTQSSRYLVKRTGEKVFLECVQDMDHENMFWYRQDPGLGLRLIYFSYDVKMKEKGDIPEGYSVSREKKERFSLILESASTNQTSMYLCASRPRTSGSYNEQFFGPGTRLTVL.

The chain is built from TRBV9 and TRBJ2-7; TRBD2 matches 11 bases. Trimming took 4 bases from V and 3 from J; bases not matched to a gene: 6. Germline assignment: CDR1 SGDLS and CDR2 YYNGEE. The CDR3 sequence is 15 residues long. The CDR3 sequence: CASSPSGLAGYEQYF. The CDR3, as DNA: TGTGCCAGCAGCCCCTCCGGACTAGCGGGCTACGAGCAGTACTTC. Combining the CDR3 with reference TRBV9 and TRBJ2-7 gives the whole variable domain DSGVTQTPKHLITATGQRVTLRCSPRSGDLSVYWYQQSLDQGLQFLIQYYNGEERAKGNILERFSAQQFPDLHSELNLSSLELGDSALYFCASSPSGLAGYEQYFGPGTRLTVT.

This chain joins TRBV28 and TRBJ2-1, with D possibly matching TRBD2 (5 bases). Trimming took 6 bases from V and 6 from J, leaving 12 bases between them. Germline CDR1 reads MDHEN; CDR2 reads SYDVKM. The CDR3 runs 13 residues. CDR3 in DNA: TGTGCCAGCAGGGGGAGCCTACTCAATGAGCAGTTCTTC. Amino acid sequence: CASRGSLLNEQFF.

The gene calls are TRBV15 and TRBJ1-4, with TRBD1 matching 11 bases. CDR1 LNHNV and CDR2 YYDKDF come from the germline V gene (reference sequence). CDR3 size: 15 residues. The junction had 7 bases not matched to a gene; V was cut back by 3 bases and J by 10 bases. In nucleotides, the CDR3 is TGTGCCACCAGCAGGTCGGACAGGGGGCGAGGAAAACTGTTTTTT. Its protein is CATSRSDRGRGKLFF.

V is TRBV5-1 and J is TRBJ2-7; 12 bases align to TRBD2. Germline trimming cut 2 bases from V and 6 bases from J; bases unmatched to any gene: 3. CDR1 SGHRS and CDR2 YFSETQ come from the germline V gene. This CDR3 comprises 14 residues. CDR3 residues: CASSFLAGGVEQYF. The CDR3 region has the DNA TGCGCCAGCAGCTTTCTAGCGGGAGGGGTCGAGCAGTACTTC.

This chain connects TRBV29-1 to TRBJ2-1; TRBD2 matches 9 bases. Germline CDR1 reads SQVTM; CDR2 reads ANQGSEA. The CDR3 runs 16 residues. The V gene end was trimmed by 8 bases and the J gene end by 0 bases; junction bases not matched to a gene: 11. CDR3 amino acids: CSSEGLAGRSYNEQFF. CDR3 DNA: TGCAGCTCCGAGGGCCTAGCGGGGCGCTCCTACAATGAGCAGTTCTTC.

J is TRBJ2-5 and V is TRBV9; 10 nucleotides agree with TRBD2. Trimming at V came to 3 bases and at J to 3 bases, leaving 5 bases not matched to a gene. Per germline, CDR1 SGDLS and CDR2 YYNGEE. The CDR3 is 15 residues long. Here the CDR3 DNA reads TGTGCCAGCAGCGACGGGACTAGCGTTGAAGAGACCCAGTACTTC. Amino acids: CASSDGTSVEETQYF. The full variable domain, rest sourced from reference TRBV9 and TRBJ2-5, is DSGVTQTPKHLITATGQRVTLRCSPRSGDLSVYWYQQSLDQGLQFLIQYYNGEERAKGNILERFSAQQFPDLHSELNLSSLELGDSALYFCASSDGTSVEETQYFGPGTRLLVL.

This chain uses TRBV7-2 with TRBJ1-5; possible D gene TRBD1, 5 bases. The CDR3 is made up of 15 amino acids. V lost 5 bases to trimming and J lost 5 bases, with 16 bases between them. Germline V CDR1 and CDR2: SGHTA, FQGNSA. The CDR3 protein is CASSPRQLPDQPQHF. The CDR3 bases are TGTGCCAGCAGCCCCCGACAGTTACCGGATCAGCCCCAGCATTTT.